This T cell receptor (beta chain) originates from a study of T cells in Graves' hyperthyroidism and ophthalmopathy. Germline V gene lookup returns CDR1 MNHNS and CDR2 SASEGT. The V end was cut by 4 bases, the J end by 6 bases, with 10 bases between. The CDR3 totals 13 residues. Amplified regions were TCR beta CDR3 sequences from RNA transcripts. Researchers ran a first-round RT-PCR on the TCR CDR3 using the HTBI primer set. TCRdb independently ran MiXCR on the multiplex PCR reads; one entry per CDR3 protein. The repertoire has hundreds of thousands of distinct CDR3 sequences, about 14% of them found once; the top ten carry under 15%. Exclusion followed for patients with uncontrolled infection, other autoimmune disease, pregnancy or lactation. Diagnoses rested on clinical symptoms, serum thyroxine and TRAb, thyroid ultrasound and orbital computed tomography.

Sample: blood. This receptor was taken from a woman in her forties or fifties with Graves' ophthalmopathy. V gene TRBV6-1 combines with J gene TRBJ1-5, with a weak D call TRBD1 (5 bases). The CDR3 DNA sequence: TGTGCCAGCAGTGCCAGGGTGTCTCAGCCCCAGCATTTT. This encodes CASSARVSQPQHF.